Presented here are 21 T cell receptor beta chains from one specimen sequenced in a study of cytomegalovirus exposure and HLA in healthy donors. Vbeta (60) and Jbeta (13) primers were used in the PCR. Sequencing was performed with immunoSEQ multiplex PCR; in TCRdb, only in-frame clones are kept and a portion is missing. The repertoire holds 150,000 to 200,000 clones, with roughly 85% as singletons. The sequenced sample consisted of PBMCs. The receptors come from a woman younger than 45 in good health and CMV-seropositive.

This chain joins TRBV2 and TRBJ1-2, with D unclear. The CDR3 has 15 amino acids. Germline V gene lookup returns CDR1 SNHLY and CDR2 FYNNEI. V gave up 4 bases and J gave up 6 bases, with 18 bases separating them. Here the CDR3 reads CASSGPAAGSDGYTF. The DNA for the CDR3 is TGTGCCAGCAGTGGACCAGCGGCGGGGTCGGATGGCTACACCTTC.

CDR3 nucleotide sequence: TGCAGCGTCGCTTACAGGGTGTCGATCGAGGCTGAAGCTTTCTTT. Translated, it gives CSVAYRVSIEAEAFF. The chain links TRBV29-1 to TRBJ1-1; D is perhaps TRBD1 (6 bases). The CDR3 runs to 15 residues. V lost 6 bases to trimming and J lost 6 bases, with 23 bases between them. Per germline, CDR1 SQVTM and CDR2 ANQGSEA. The full variable domain, rest sourced from reference TRBV29-1 and TRBJ1-1, is SAVISQKPSRDICQRGTSLTIQCQVDSQVTMMFWYRQQPGQSLTLIATANQGSEATYESGFVIDKFPISRPNLTFSTLTVSNMSPEDSSIYLCSVAYRVSIEAEAFFGQGTRLTVV.

The chain combines TRBV19 with TRBJ2-7; no definite D call. Germline V gene lookup returns CDR1 LNHDA and CDR2 SQIVND (reference sequence). This CDR3 contains 13 residues. The V end was cut by 5 bases, the J end by 7 bases, with 15 bases between. CDR3 sequence (DNA): TGTGCCAGTAGTCCAAGCCTCCACGTGGAGCAGTACTTC. It encodes CASSPSLHVEQYF. Filled out from reference TRBV19 and TRBJ2-7, the complete variable domain reads DGGITQSPKYLFRKEGQNVTLSCEQNLNHDAMYWYRQDPGQGLRLIYYSQIVNDFQKGDIAEGYSVSREKKESFPLTVTSAQKNPTAFYLCASSPSLHVEQYFGPGTRLTVT.

The rearrangement joins TRBV29-1 to TRBJ2-7; D is perhaps TRBD1 (6 bases). Germline CDR1 SQVTM, CDR2 ANQGSEA. The CDR3 length is 12 residues. Trimming removed 6 bases from V and 6 bases from J, with 15 bases in between. The CDR3 nucleotides read TGCAGCGTCACCCATCTCAGGGGCGAGCAGTACTTC. Translated: CSVTHLRGEQYF.

CDR3 sequence reads: CASSLASGSDTGELFF. The CDR3 bases are TGCGCCAGCAGCTTGGCGAGCGGGAGCGACACCGGGGAGCTGTTTTTT. The chain combines TRBV5-1 with TRBJ2-2; 8 bases are shared with TRBD2. The CDR3 extends over 16 amino acids. With V trimmed by 0 bases and J by 3 bases, 4 bases remained unmatched. The germline V gene encodes CDR1 SGHRS and CDR2 YFSETQ.

The V and J genes are TRBV7-2 and TRBJ2-7, with no clear D. In germline, CDR1 is SGHTA, CDR2 FQGNSA. V gave up 4 bases and J gave up 2 bases, with 6 bases separating them. This CDR3 spans 12 amino acids. The CDR3 region has the DNA TGTGCCAGCAGCTCTCCCGCCTACGAGCAGTACTTC. This translates into CASSSPAYEQYF. The whole variable domain, filled in from reference TRBV7-2 and TRBJ2-7, reads GAGVSQSPSNKVTEKGKDVELRCDPISGHTALYWYRQSLGQGLEFLIYFQGNSAPDKSGLPSDRFSAERTGGSVSTLTIQRTQQEDSAVYLCASSSPAYEQYFGPGTRLTVT.

The gene calls are TRBV6-5 and TRBJ2-2; 9 nucleotides align to TRBD1. In germline, CDR1 is MNHEY, CDR2 SVGAGI. J was trimmed by 5 bases and V by 8 bases; bases with no gene match: 9. The CDR3 sequence is 15 residues long. This CDR3 is CASGRQGGGTGELFF. The DNA of the CDR3 is TGTGCCAGCGGGAGACAGGGGGGTGGGACCGGGGAGCTGTTTTTT.

The V gene is TRBV7-8, the J gene TRBJ2-1; maybe TRBD1 (6 bases). The CDR3 covers 16 residues. V dropped 2 bases and J dropped 2 bases, with 13 bases sitting between them. From germline, CDR1 is SGHVS and CDR2 FQNEAQ. The CDR3 reads CASSLRGTETYNEQFF. Here the CDR3 DNA reads TGTGCCAGCAGCTTAAGGGGGACCGAAACCTACAATGAGCAGTTCTTC.

CDR3 DNA sequence: TGTGCCAGCAGTTTGACGGGAGGGAACACCGGGGAGCTGTTTTTT. Translating gives CASSLTGGNTGELFF. V usage is TRBV27 and J usage is TRBJ2-2, with TRBD2 identical over 7 bases. This CDR3 contains 15 residues. CDR1 is MNHEY and CDR2 is SMNVEV in the germline V gene (reference sequence). V dropped 3 bases and J dropped 1; count of bases not matched to a gene: 2.

This chain joins TRBV27 and TRBJ2-1, with a tentative D call TRBD2 (5 bases). The CDR3 spans 15 residues. The V and J ends lost 0 bases and 3 bases respectively, with 9 bases between them. Germline CDR1 and CDR2: MNHEY and SMNVEV (reference sequence). CDR3 sequence (DNA): TGTGCCAGCAGTTTATCGGGAGCCTTCTACAATGAGCAGTTCTTC. Its translation is CASSLSGAFYNEQFF.

This chain uses TRBV18 with TRBJ1-6; D is unclear. Trimming left V 3 bases short and J 3 bases short, with 15 bases between. This CDR3 is built from 17 residues. Germline V gene lookup returns CDR1 KGHSH and CDR2 LQKENI. CDR3: CASSPRRELNYNSPLHF. The CDR3 nucleotides are TGTGCCAGCTCACCGCGGAGGGAACTGAACTATAATTCACCCCTCCACTTT.

V is TRBV5-1 and J is TRBJ2-5; 13 nucleotides line up with TRBD2. The CDR3 contains 16 residues. V lost 2 bases and J lost 1; bases outside the gene matches: 2. CDR1 SGHRS and CDR2 YFSETQ come from the germline V gene. The CDR3 spells CASSFGLAGAQETQYF. CDR3 coding DNA: TGCGCCAGCAGCTTCGGACTAGCGGGGGCCCAAGAGACCCAGTACTTC.

The chain couples TRBV10-2 to TRBJ2-7; 9 bases are a match to TRBD2. The CDR3 loop spans 12 amino acids. The J segment lost 3 bases and the V segment lost 7 bases, leaving 1 base of the junction unmatched. Germline V gene data show CDR1 as WSHSY and CDR2 as SAAADI. The CDR3 DNA reads as TGCGCCAGCACGACTAGCGGCTACGAGCAGTACTTC. It codes for CASTTSGYEQYF.

The rearrangement links TRBV29-1 to TRBJ1-1, with a weak D call TRBD1 (6 bases). The CDR3 is 13 amino acids. Germline lookup yields CDR1 SQVTM and CDR2 ANQGSEA. Deletions cut 4 bases from V and 7 bases from J, with 16 bases between. The DNA of the CDR3 is TGCAGCGTTGCGGGGGGGCGCGCGGTTGAAGCTTTCTTT. Residues: CSVAGGRAVEAFF.

The chain is built from TRBV7-9 and TRBJ2-7; perhaps TRBD2 as D (7 bases). The V gene's germline CDR1 is SEHNR and CDR2 FQNEAQ (reference sequence). V lost 3 bases, J lost 7 bases, and 10 bases lay in between. CDR3 size: 12 residues. CDR3 coding DNA: TGTGCCAGCAGCTTCCGGGGGGCAGAGCAGTACTTC. Translated: CASSFRGAEQYF.

The chain couples TRBV11-2 to TRBJ2-7; D is unresolved. Per the germline V gene, CDR1 is SGHAT and CDR2 is FQNNGV. This CDR3 region has 12 residues. The V gene lost 3 bases and the J gene lost 4 bases, with 7 bases spanning the gap. The DNA of the CDR3 is TGTGCCAGCAGCTTCCGAGTATACGAGCAGTACTTC. Its protein is CASSFRVYEQYF.

This clone came up a few times. J is TRBJ2-1 and V is TRBV19; TRBD1 matches 7 bases. Germline V gives CDR1 LNHDA, CDR2 SQIVND (reference sequence). V lost 7 bases, J lost 1 base, and 25 bases stayed unmatched. The CDR3 spans 21 residues. CDR3 residues: CASTSYRGQGASNISYNEQFF. CDR3 DNA sequence: TGTGCCAGTACCTCCTACAGGGGCCAGGGTGCATCGAATATTTCCTACAATGAGCAGTTCTTC.

The J gene is TRBJ1-2, the V gene TRBV5-6, with 7 nucleotides matching TRBD1. The V gene end was trimmed by 4 bases and the J gene end by 4 bases; junction bases not matched to a gene: 4. CDR1 SGHDT and CDR2 YYEEEE come from the germline V gene. The CDR3 length is 13 residues. The CDR3 nucleotides read TGTGCCAGCAGCCCAGGACAGGTCTATGGCTACACCTTC. The encoded protein is CASSPGQVYGYTF.

This clone is medium-sized (0.01 to 0.1%). This chain uses TRBV4-2 with TRBJ2-6; TRBD1 agrees at 7 bases. The ends lost 1 base at V and 0 bases at J; junction bases unmatched: 0. CDR1 and CDR2 from the germline V gene are LGHNA and YNFKEQ. The CDR3 runs to 16 residues. The CDR3 DNA reads TGTGCCAGCAGCCAAGCAGGGGGCTCTGGGGCCAACGTCCTGACTTTC. This translates into CASSQAGGSGANVLTF.

The chain employs TRBV7-9 and TRBJ1-1; TRBD1 matches 7 bases. The CDR3 spans 14 residues. The trim removed 7 bases at V and 0 bases at J, leaving 5 bases unmatched. Germline assignment: CDR1 SEHNR and CDR2 FQNEAQ (reference sequence). CDR3 amino acids: CASKLTGVNTEAFF. CDR3 DNA sequence: TGTGCCAGCAAACTTACAGGGGTGAACACTGAAGCTTTCTTT.

This clone has a handful of counts. The chain employs TRBV9 and TRBJ1-1, with TRBD1 identical over 10 bases. Germline V gives CDR1 SGDLS, CDR2 YYNGEE. The CDR3 contains 14 residues. Losses at the gene ends were 3 bases for V and 7 bases for J; bases not matched to a gene: 6. For the CDR3, the DNA is TGTGCCAGCAGCGGCTGGACAGGGGGGGGTGAAGCTTTCTTT. Its protein is CASSGWTGGGEAFF.